This TCR beta chain comes out of a study of OX40 agonist ivuxolimab in advanced cancers. Notes on the research overall: The costimulatory receptor OX40 (CD134) was targeted by ivuxolimab, a fully human IgG2 agonistic monoclonal antibody. Intravenous ivuxolimab was administered to patients every 2 weeks at six dose levels: 0.01, 0.1, 0.3, 1.5, 3 and 10 mg/kg. Among the roughly 50 dose-escalation patients, about 20 had hepatocellular carcinoma, approximately 15 melanoma, 9 renal cell carcinoma and 9 head and neck cancer. In the dose-escalation cohort, more than 80% of patients were male, and the mean age was approximately 60 years with a range of 23 to 79. Prior anti-PD-1, anti-PD-L1 or anti-CTLA-4 therapy was permitted, and about 40% of dose-escalation patients had received checkpoint inhibitors. Partial responses occurred in three dose-escalation patients: two with cutaneous melanoma and one with hepatocellular carcinoma. The point of sequencing TCRbeta in the periphery was to test whether ivuxolimab changed TCR sequence diversity and drove clonal T-cell expansion. The paper describes the monotherapy dose-escalation part (N = 52 patients) of the phase I trial of ivuxolimab.

Patients with a history of autoimmune disease or receiving systemic immunosuppression were excluded from the trial. In every dose cohort, peripheral blood was drawn for TCR sequencing at baseline, cycle 4 day 1, and cycle 7 day 1. Samples were obtained from an open-label, multicenter, first-in-human phase I dose-escalation trial of ivuxolimab. Adults with locally advanced or metastatic head and neck squamous cell, hepatocellular, melanoma or renal cell carcinoma were enrolled in the trial. Before TCR sequencing, CD4+ T cells and CD8+ T cells were sorted from peripheral blood as separate populations. Beyond this particular receptor, the publication reports: Low levels of normalized T-cell clonal expansion were also seen in some nonresponding patients. At doses of 0.1 to 3.0 mg/kg, clonal expansion of both CD4+ and CD8+ blood T cells was observed from baseline to week 6. In partial responders in the 0.1-3.0 mg/kg groups, normalized peripheral clonal expansion was found to be among the lowest, especially among CD8+ T cells. After ivuxolimab, expanded clones were on average more numerous among CD8+ T cells than among CD4+ T cells. Which antigens the clonally expanded peripheral T cells were specific for was not determined.

Genomic DNA was isolated from the sorted cells so that the TCRbeta CDR3 region could be sequenced. The immunoSEQ Assay was used to sequence the TCRbeta CDR3 regions. Imported from immuneACCESS, the table was reduced by TCRdb to in-frame sequences with V and J called. These copies leave out some clones; in studies compared against another copy, an unresolved V gene accounts for under half, and the cause of the remainder is not known. Here the sample has about 98,000 clones; about nine tenths occur a single time. 0.8% to 0.9% of the sample goes to the ten largest clones. As regards this clone: The antigen this receptor binds is unknown. No much larger clone is present one base from it, and per-base qualities are unavailable.

Including cysteine and phenylalanine, the CDR3 has 13 amino acids. Of all the DNA, just the CDR3 is kept, 39 bases in frame from base 1. CDR1 and CDR2 were assigned from the germline V gene as MNHEY and SVGAGI. V lost 0 bases and J lost 5 bases; the stretch between them is 4 bases long. Here the sequenced sample was CD4+ or CD8+ T cells sorted from blood, taken in a trial of the OX40 agonist ivuxolimab. The origin of this receptor is an adult with an advanced solid tumor such as melanoma, head and neck, liver or kidney cancer. The sequence links TRBV6-5 to TRBJ1-4; the D segment cannot be called with confidence. The CDR3 has the sequence CASSYSENEKLFF. The nucleotides are TGTGCCAGCAGTTACTCGGAGAATGAAAAACTGTTTTTT.